Detailed here is one T cell receptor (beta chain). TCRdb called the 5' RACE reads again in MiXCR, with one record for every CDR3 protein. The table has about 76,000 distinct CDR3 sequences, around 11% seen once; the top ten hold roughly 4.7%. This entry comes from a study of early T cells in non-severe SARS-CoV-2 infection. J was trimmed by 4 bases and V by 5 bases; bases with no gene match: 15. The CDR3 runs 19 residues. Germline loops: CDR1 SGHVS, CDR2 FQNEAQ. This receptor was obtained from an adult who was a healthcare worker with PCR-confirmed SARS-CoV-2 infection or an uninfected control (not recorded which). Sequenced input: whole blood. V is TRBV7-8 and J is TRBJ2-1; 12 nucleotides align to TRBD2. CDR3 amino acids: CASSLYRLLAGGSYNEQFF. Here the CDR3 DNA reads TGTGCCAGCAGCCTCTATCGACTTCTAGCGGGGGGGAGTTACAATGAGCAGTTCTTC.